This passage covers 23 T cell receptor beta chains from one sample sequenced in a study of shared clonotypes between healthy human individuals. Produced via immunoSEQ multiplex PCR; TCRdb's table is partial and in-frame only. The profile shows 2 million to 2.5 million clones, 93% of them singletons. Input material: naive CD4+ T cells from PBMCs. Subset meaning: CD45RA+ positively selected. Every receptor here comes from a man younger than 35 in good health. Some clones in this sample may be carry-over from other donors' samples.

V usage is TRBV9 and J usage is TRBJ1-2; the D is unclear. The germline V gene has CDR1 SGDLS and CDR2 YYNGEE. This CDR3 has 14 amino acids. Trimming took 3 bases from V and 4 from J, leaving 13 bases between them. The DNA for the CDR3 is TGTGCCAGCAGCGCCTCGGACCGACGCTATGGCTACACCTTC. Its protein product is CASSASDRRYGYTF. The full variable domain, its missing parts supplied by reference TRBV9 and TRBJ1-2, is DSGVTQTPKHLITATGQRVTLRCSPRSGDLSVYWYQQSLDQGLQFLIQYYNGEERAKGNILERFSAQQFPDLHSELNLSSLELGDSALYFCASSASDRRYGYTFGSGTRLTVV.

The DNA of the CDR3 is TGTGCCAGTAGTATAGCAGGAAACCAAGAGACCCAGTACTTC. This codes for CASSIAGNQETQYF. The chain carries TRBV19 and TRBJ2-5, with D hard to call. Trimming took 1 base from V and 0 from J, leaving 6 bases between them. Germline assignment: CDR1 LNHDA and CDR2 SQIVND (reference sequence). The CDR3 is 14 residues long.

The chain links TRBV4-1 to TRBJ2-2, with D possibly being TRBD1 (6 bases). The ends were cut back, 5 bases at V and 4 bases at J, with 14 bases in the middle. CDR3 length: 15 amino acids. Germline V gene data show CDR1 as MGHRA and CDR2 as YSYEKL. Here the CDR3 DNA reads TGCGCCAGCAGCAAGCAGGGGATCGGCACCGGGGAGCTGTTTTTT. Amino acid sequence: CASSKQGIGTGELFF.

The V gene is TRBV4-1, the J gene TRBJ1-1; TRBD1 might be the D (5 bases). CDR1 is MGHRA, CDR2 YSYEKL, per germline. Trimming stripped 1 base from V and 4 bases from J, with 10 bases between. This CDR3 contains 14 residues. The CDR3: CASSQVVGVTEAFF. Written as DNA, the CDR3 is TGCGCCAGCAGCCAAGTCGTAGGGGTCACTGAAGCTTTCTTT.

This chain links TRBV28 with TRBJ2-2; D might be TRBD1 (5 bases). Germline CDR1 MDHEN, CDR2 SYDVKM. V was cut by 9 bases and J by 0 bases, with 11 bases left in between. CDR3 length equals 14 residues. CDR3 region: CASWTRTNTGELFF. CDR3 nucleotides: TGTGCCAGTTGGACACGCACGAACACCGGGGAGCTGTTTTTT.

V gene TRBV7-8 combines with J gene TRBJ2-1, with D tentatively TRBD2 (5 bases). This CDR3 has 13 residues. V gave up 2 bases and J gave up 6 bases, with 8 bases separating them. The germline V gene encodes CDR1 SGHVS and CDR2 FQNEAQ. Here the CDR3 reads CASSLLGSNEQFF. In DNA form, the CDR3 reads TGTGCCAGCAGCTTATTGGGGAGCAATGAGCAGTTCTTC.

The chain combines TRBV18 with TRBJ2-2, with 10 bases identical to TRBD1. There are 16 residues in the CDR3. V lost 1 base, J lost 3 bases, and 2 bases stayed unmatched. The germline V gene encodes CDR1 KGHSH and CDR2 LQKENI. This chain's CDR3 is CASSPRGTGDTGELFF. Here the CDR3 DNA reads TGTGCCAGCTCACCACGAGGGACAGGGGACACCGGGGAGCTGTTTTTT.

This clone was picked up a small number of times. This sample includes further DNA sequences coding for the same CDR3. The rearrangement links TRBV5-1 to TRBJ1-4; D is perhaps TRBD1 (5 bases). The CDR3 totals 14 residues. V was clipped by 0 bases and J by 5 bases, with 8 bases between them. Germline lookup yields CDR1 SGHRS and CDR2 YFSETQ. In DNA form, the CDR3 reads TGCGCCAGCAGCTTGGGACAGCCAAATGAAAAACTGTTTTTT. It encodes CASSLGQPNEKLFF.

The CDR3 region has the DNA TGTGCCAGCAGTTCATCAGGGGTAATGAACACTGAAGCTTTCTTT. Translated: CASSSSGVMNTEAFF. The chain carries TRBV27 and TRBJ1-1; tentative D call: TRBD1 (6 bases). Per germline, CDR1 MNHEY and CDR2 SMNVEV (reference sequence). V was clipped by 4 bases and J by 0 bases, with 12 bases between them. CDR3 size: 15 residues.

The rearrangement links TRBV5-1 to TRBJ2-1; 10 bases fit TRBD1. The CDR3 sequence is 15 residues long. Germline lookup yields CDR1 SGHRS and CDR2 YFSETQ. V dropped 4 bases and J dropped 7; count of bases not matched to a gene: 8. The DNA of the CDR3 is TGCGCCAGCAGCCCCGACAGGGGGCGAGGGAATGAGCAGTTCTTC. Translating it yields CASSPDRGRGNEQFF.

This clone was counted a few times. V gene TRBV28 combines with J gene TRBJ1-1; no clear D gene. The germline V gene has CDR1 MDHEN and CDR2 SYDVKM. Trimming removed 7 bases from V and 4 bases from J, with 10 bases in between. The CDR3 is 12 residues long. CDR3 amino acids: CASKGSGTEAFF. In nucleotides, the CDR3 is TGTGCCAGCAAAGGGTCAGGCACTGAAGCTTTCTTT.

The chain links TRBV5-4 to TRBJ2-2; D is uncertain. CDR3 length: 13 amino acids. The germline V gene encodes CDR1 SGHNT and CDR2 YYREEE (reference sequence). Trimming stripped 2 bases from V and 6 bases from J, with 8 bases between. CDR3 nucleotides: TGTGCCAGCAGCTTATCCCCCCCCGGGGAGCTGTTTTTT. Protein product: CASSLSPPGELFF.

Note on this clone: Other DNA sequences in the sample encode the same CDR3. The V call is TRBV2, the J call TRBJ2-5; D is undetermined. There are 11 residues in the CDR3. Germline V gene data show CDR1 as SNHLY and CDR2 as FYNNEI. V dropped 5 bases and J dropped 2 bases, with 3 bases sitting between them. The CDR3: CASSPQETQYF. CDR3 nucleotides: TGTGCCAGCAGTCCGCAAGAGACCCAGTACTTC. The entire variable domain, with the rest obtained from reference TRBV2 and TRBJ2-5, is as follows: EPEVTQTPSHQVTQMGQEVILRCVPISNHLYFYWYRQILGQKVEFLVSFYNNEISEKSEIFDDQFSVERPDGSNFTLKIRSTKLEDSAMYFCASSPQETQYFGPGTRLLVL.

This clone showed up just once. The chain has TRBV11-2 and TRBJ2-2; D is perhaps TRBD1 or TRBD2 (5 bases each). Germline V lookup: CDR1 SGHAT, CDR2 FQNNGV. This CDR3 region has 16 residues. V was shortened by 1 base and J by 6 bases, with 15 bases between the two germline ends. This chain's CDR3 is CASSLGRSGRAGELFF. Here the CDR3 DNA reads TGTGCCAGCAGCTTAGGCCGGTCAGGGCGGGCCGGGGAGCTGTTTTTT.

Concerning this clone: Other DNA sequences in this specimen translate into the identical CDR3. The chain links TRBV2 to TRBJ2-1; D not certain. The CDR3 is 11 amino acids. The germline CDR1 and CDR2 sequences are SNHLY and FYNNEI. V lost 8 bases and J 3 bases, leaving 5 bases between the germline ends. As DNA, the CDR3 is TGTGCCAGCGCCGGCTACAATGAGCAGTTCTTC. It yields the protein CASAGYNEQFF.

This clone was recorded only once. The V gene is TRBV2, the J gene TRBJ1-1; perhaps TRBD1 as D (5 bases). Trimming removed 7 bases at V and 3 bases at J, with 12 bases between. The CDR3 is 13 residues long. Germline V gene lookup returns CDR1 SNHLY and CDR2 FYNNEI. The CDR3 region has the DNA TGTGCCAGCACCAGGGAGACGGACACTGAAGCTTTCTTT. Translation gives CASTRETDTEAFF.

The gene calls are TRBV9 and TRBJ2-7; 7 nucleotides line up with TRBD1. CDR3 length equals 14 residues. Germline loops: CDR1 SGDLS, CDR2 YYNGEE. V was clipped by 3 bases and J by 1 base; unmatched bases: 4. Here the CDR3 reads CASSGRDRSYEQYF. The DNA for the CDR3 is TGTGCCAGCAGCGGTCGGGACAGATCCTACGAGCAGTACTTC.

Remarks on this clone: The identical CDR3 is also encoded by other nucleotide sequences in the sample. The V and J genes are TRBV28 and TRBJ1-3, with unresolved D. CDR1 is MDHEN, CDR2 SYDVKM, per germline. V shed 3 bases and J shed 2 bases, with 2 bases lying between them. CDR3 length: 12 amino acids. The CDR3 region has the DNA TGTGCCAGCAGTTTTGCTGGAAACACCATATATTTT. Its protein is CASSFAGNTIYF.

V is TRBV7-3 and J is TRBJ2-3; a weak D match, TRBD1 (5 bases). Germline CDR1 is SGHTA and CDR2 is FQGTGA. CDR3 length: 15 residues. V was shortened by 5 bases and J by 8 bases, with 20 bases between the two germline ends. As DNA, the CDR3 is TGTGCCAGCAGCGTGACAGCTCTCGGCAAGGGTACGCAGTATTTT. It specifies CASSVTALGKGTQYF.

The rearrangement uses TRBV29-1 and TRBJ2-3; D is uncertain. V lost 4 bases and J 2 bases, leaving 7 bases between the germline ends. The length of the CDR3 is 12 residues. From germline, CDR1 is SQVTM and CDR2 ANQGSEA. CDR3 in amino acids: CSVGPNTDTQYF. For the CDR3, the DNA is TGCAGCGTTGGTCCAAACACAGATACGCAGTATTTT.

This chain uses TRBV7-8 with TRBJ1-3; TRBD1 matches 10 bases. The V gene end was trimmed by 2 bases and the J gene end by 3 bases; junction bases not matched to a gene: 7. The CDR3 contains 17 residues. CDR1 SGHVS and CDR2 FQNEAQ come from the germline V gene. The CDR3 sequence: CASSLWDRGLGGNTIYF. Written as DNA, the CDR3 is TGTGCCAGCAGCTTATGGGACAGGGGTCTCGGTGGAAACACCATATATTTT.

This rearrangement joins TRBV5-1 to TRBJ2-2, with D possibly TRBD2 on 5 matching bases. CDR1 is SGHRS and CDR2 is YFSETQ in the germline V gene. This CDR3 region has 16 residues. The V end lost 0 bases, the J end lost 1 base, and 10 bases lay between the germline ends. The CDR3 DNA reads TGCGCCAGCAGCTTGGTCCTAGCACGGAACACCGGGGAGCTGTTTTTT. Translated: CASSLVLARNTGELFF. The variable domain in full, completed from reference TRBV5-1 and TRBJ2-2, reads KAGVTQTPRYLIKTRGQQVTLSCSPISGHRSVSWYQQTPGQGLQFLFEYFSETQRNKGNFPGRFSGRQFSNSRSEMNVSTLELGDSALYLCASSLVLARNTGELFFGEGSRLTVL.

J is TRBJ1-1 and V is TRBV7-3, with TRBD1 as a possible D gene (6 bases). Germline V gene data show CDR1 as SGHTA and CDR2 as FQGTGA. V was pared by 1 base and J by 6 bases, with 21 bases between. The CDR3 has 17 residues. The DNA of the CDR3 is TGTGCCAGCAGCTTAAACGGTCCGGGGCAGGGGAGCGCTGAAGCTTTCTTT. Its protein is CASSLNGPGQGSAEAFF.